This is a list of T cell receptor beta chains from one sample in a study of glioma-infiltrating T cells after dendritic cell vaccination. Profiling relied on immunoSEQ multiplex PCR, and the TCRdb table lists in-frame clones only, not all of them. The repertoire holds approximately 50,000 clones, with around 89% as singletons. The material was blood, obtained after dendritic cell vaccination. The receptors shown here come from a human donor with glioblastoma. Each CDR3 is given with its conserved first and last residue. Each record gives: J gene, clone size, V gene, D gene, CDR3 protein, CDR3 DNA. The D gene is left open where the match is weak. Clone size is given for some rows only: seen once, a few or many times, or a class if the clone is expanded.

TRBJ2-3 NA TRBV6-6 NA CASINEGADTQYF TGTGCCAGCATTAACGAGGGCGCAGATACGCAGTATTTT
TRBJ1-5 NA TRBV7-8 NA CASSLVFSGLINQPQHF TGTGCCAGCAGCTTAGTGTTTTCCGGACTGATCAATCAGCCCCAGCATTTT
TRBJ2-7 NA TRBV5-1 NA CASSVRQRDYEQYF TGCGCCAGCAGCGTGAGGCAACGGGACTACGAGCAGTACTTC
TRBJ2-1 NA TRBV5-1 TRBD2 CASSFGGLSFF TGCGCCAGCAGCTTTGGGGGACTATCGTTCTTC
TRBJ1-3 NA TRBV7-2 TRBD1 CASSLALRGLSGNTIYF TGTGCCAGCAGCTTAGCGCTCAGGGGGCTATCTGGAAACACCATATATTTT
TRBJ2-7 NA TRBV10-3 TRBD1 CAIRKPGQGVYEQYF TGTGCCATCAGGAAACCGGGACAGGGTGTCTACGAGCAGTACTTC
TRBJ2-3 few TRBV19 TRBD2 CATYSGTSGRAPTDTQYF TGTGCCACGTACTCCGGGACTAGCGGGAGGGCCCCAACAGATACGCAGTATTTT
TRBJ2-1 NA TRBV20-1 NA CSASLRPGQFF TGCAGTGCTAGCCTTCGTCCAGGGCAGTTCTTC
TRBJ1-1 NA TRBV6-5 TRBD1 CASSYSSGGWTEAFF TGTGCCAGCAGTTACTCGTCAGGGGGATGGACTGAAGCTTTCTTT
TRBJ2-3 NA TRBV7-2 NA CASSLGGEARQYF TGTGCCAGCAGCTTAGGTGGAGAGGCTAGACAGTATTTT
TRBJ1-3 few TRBV19 NA CASSPFGTFSGNTIYF TGTGCCAGTAGTCCCTTTGGGACTTTCTCTGGAAACACCATATATTTT
TRBJ2-1 NA TRBV30 NA CAWSVFGDLLDEQFF TGTGCCTGGAGTGTATTCGGGGATCTGTTAGATGAGCAGTTCTTC
TRBJ2-5 once TRBV10-3 NA CAISDVLEGETQYF TGTGCCATCAGTGACGTCCTCGAGGGAGAGACCCAGTACTTC
TRBJ2-5 once TRBV28 NA CASSLWGGEETQYF TGTGCCAGCAGTTTATGGGGCGGGGAAGAGACCCAGTACTTC
TRBJ2-2 NA TRBV5-4 NA CASSPFDRGLSGELFF TGTGCCAGCAGCCCGTTCGACCGGGGTCTCTCCGGGGAGCTGTTTTTT
TRBJ1-3 NA TRBV18 NA CASSGTGNSGNTIYF TGTGCCAGCTCAGGTACGGGAAACTCTGGAAACACCATATATTTT
TRBJ1-4 NA TRBV2 TRBD1 CATSGGRGEKLFF TGTGCCACCTCAGGGGGTCGTGGAGAAAAACTGTTTTTT
TRBJ1-4 NA TRBV9 NA CASSVVSGAKEKLFF TGTGCCAGCAGCGTAGTATCTGGAGCGAAAGAAAAACTGTTTTTT
TRBJ2-1 NA TRBV2 TRBD2 CASYKAGLAGDLSYNEQFF TGTGCCAGTTATAAAGCGGGACTAGCGGGAGACTTGTCGTACAATGAGCAGTTCTTC
TRBJ1-2 NA TRBV19 TRBD1 CASSDPGTGIIYGYTF TGTGCCAGTAGTGATCCCGGGACAGGTATAATCTATGGCTACACCTTC
TRBJ2-1 once TRBV7-6 NA CASSSNYNEQFF TGTGCCAGCAGCTCCAATTACAATGAGCAGTTCTTC
TRBJ2-1 NA TRBV18 NA CASSPNGGEQFF TGTGCCAGCTCACCGAATGGAGGGGAGCAGTTCTTC
TRBJ1-2 few TRBV7-2 NA CASSPGEVGGYTF TGTGCCAGCAGCCCAGGGGAAGTTGGTGGCTACACCTTC
TRBJ2-2 NA TRBV7-2 NA CASSRRSRTGELFF TGTGCCAGCAGCCGGCGGAGCCGAACCGGGGAGCTGTTTTTT
TRBJ2-2 once TRBV9 TRBD1 CASSSRDRGLTGELFF TGTGCCAGCAGCTCCCGGGACAGGGGGCTCACCGGGGAGCTGTTTTTT
TRBJ2-3 few TRBV10-3 TRBD2 CAATGLAGVDTQYF TGTGCCGCCACGGGACTAGCGGGAGTAGATACGCAGTATTTT
TRBJ2-7 NA TRBV28 TRBD1 CASSSGPGQGDHEQYF TGTGCCAGCAGTTCAGGGCCGGGACAGGGGGACCACGAGCAGTACTTC
TRBJ2-1 NA TRBV7-9 TRBD1 CASTDRGYNEQFF TGTGCCAGCACGGACAGGGGCTACAATGAGCAGTTCTTC
TRBJ2-3 NA TRBV7-2 NA CASSLFGGGTDTQYF TGTGCCAGCAGCTTATTCGGAGGAGGCACAGATACGCAGTATTTT
TRBJ2-1 NA TRBV2 NA CASSEGRQAPQFF TGTGCCAGCAGTGAAGGTAGACAGGCTCCCCAGTTCTTC
TRBJ2-1 once TRBV10-3 TRBD2 CAITDSGIYNEQFF TGTGCCATCACTGATAGCGGGATCTACAATGAGCAGTTCTTC
TRBJ1-2 once TRBV7-2 TRBD1 CASSRRQGGYGYTF TGTGCCAGCAGCCGTCGACAGGGTGGCTATGGCTACACCTTC
TRBJ2-1 NA TRBV7-6 TRBD2 CASSSAGGPLNEQFF TGTGCCAGCAGCTCAGCGGGAGGGCCGCTCAATGAGCAGTTCTTC
TRBJ2-1 NA TRBV7-2 TRBD1 CASSFRTGRFNEQFF TGTGCCAGCAGCTTTAGGACAGGGAGATTCAATGAGCAGTTCTTC
TRBJ1-2 NA TRBV14 NA CASSRTGVTRTSYTF TGTGCCAGCAGCAGGACGGGAGTGACGCGGACCAGCTACACCTTC
TRBJ2-1 NA TRBV6-1 NA CASSGTTYNEQFF TGTGCCAGCAGTGGGACTACCTACAATGAGCAGTTCTTC
TRBJ1-1 once TRBV7-2 TRBD1 CASSLYNSQGSDTEAFF TGTGCCAGCAGCTTATATAATTCACAGGGGAGTGACACTGAAGCTTTCTTT
TRBJ2-7 few TRBV5-8 NA CASSLPRAKSEQYF TGTGCCAGCAGCTTACCCCGTGCTAAGAGCGAGCAGTACTTC
TRBJ1-2 NA TRBV10-3 TRBD1 CAISESGMTGYYGYTF TGTGCCATCAGTGAGTCGGGTATGACAGGGTACTATGGCTACACCTTC
TRBJ2-6 NA TRBV10-3 TRBD1 CAISGLGSPGQGTAGANVLTF TGTGCCATCAGTGGCCTAGGGTCCCCGGGACAGGGAACTGCTGGGGCCAACGTCCTGACTTTC